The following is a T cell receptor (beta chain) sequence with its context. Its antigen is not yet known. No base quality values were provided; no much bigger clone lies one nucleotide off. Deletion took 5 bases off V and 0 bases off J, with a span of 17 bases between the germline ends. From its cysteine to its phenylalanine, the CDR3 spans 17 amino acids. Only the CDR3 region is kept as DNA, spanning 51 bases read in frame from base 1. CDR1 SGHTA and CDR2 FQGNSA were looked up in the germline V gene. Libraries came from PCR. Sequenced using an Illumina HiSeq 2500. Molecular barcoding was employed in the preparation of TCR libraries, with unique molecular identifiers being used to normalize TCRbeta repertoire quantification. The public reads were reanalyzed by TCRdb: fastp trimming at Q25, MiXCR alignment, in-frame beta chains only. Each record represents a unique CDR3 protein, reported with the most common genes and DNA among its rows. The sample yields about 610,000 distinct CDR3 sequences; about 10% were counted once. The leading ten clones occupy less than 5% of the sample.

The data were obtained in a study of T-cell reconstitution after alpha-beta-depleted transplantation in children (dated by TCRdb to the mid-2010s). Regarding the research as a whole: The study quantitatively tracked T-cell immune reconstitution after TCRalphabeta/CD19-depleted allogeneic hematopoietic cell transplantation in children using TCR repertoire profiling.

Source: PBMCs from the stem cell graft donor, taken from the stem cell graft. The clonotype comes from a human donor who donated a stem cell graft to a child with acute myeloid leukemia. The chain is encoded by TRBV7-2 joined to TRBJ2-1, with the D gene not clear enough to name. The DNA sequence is TGTGCCAGCAGCCCGCTTCAGATTACCCTCTCCTACAATGAGCAGTTCTTC. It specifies CASSPLQITLSYNEQFF.